The clone carrying this T cell receptor (beta chain) was seen a handful of times. Investigators amplified TCR beta CDR3 regions from RNA transcripts. In the first round, RT-PCR was carried out with HTBI primers, and a multiplex PCR formed the second round. TCRdb itself ran the multiplex PCR reads through MiXCR, one entry per CDR3 protein. Of 600,000 to 950,000 distinct CDR3 sequences detected, approximately 40% appear once; the ten largest clones hold 44%. The data originate from a study of Graves' ophthalmopathy and Graves' hyperthyroidism. There are 14 residues in the CDR3. CDR1 and CDR2 from the germline V gene are SGHDN and FVKESK. The V and J ends lost 0 bases and 0 bases respectively, with 5 bases between them.

V gene TRBV14 combines with J gene TRBJ2-5; D is ambiguous. Sequencing input: peripheral blood. This clonotype was obtained from an adult man with Graves' ophthalmopathy. CDR3 loop: CASSQDANQETQYF. CDR3 in DNA: TGTGCCAGCAGCCAAGATGCTAACCAAGAGACCCAGTACTTC.